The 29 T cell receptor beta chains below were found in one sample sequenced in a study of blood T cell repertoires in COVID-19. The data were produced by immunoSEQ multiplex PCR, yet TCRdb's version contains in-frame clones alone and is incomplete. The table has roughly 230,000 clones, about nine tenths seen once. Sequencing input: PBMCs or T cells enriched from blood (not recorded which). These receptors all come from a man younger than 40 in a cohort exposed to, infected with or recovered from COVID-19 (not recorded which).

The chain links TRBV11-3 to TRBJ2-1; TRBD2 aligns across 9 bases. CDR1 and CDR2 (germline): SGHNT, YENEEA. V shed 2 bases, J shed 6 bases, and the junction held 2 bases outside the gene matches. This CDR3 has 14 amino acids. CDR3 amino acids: CASSLISGSNEQFF. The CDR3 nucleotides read TGTGCCAGCAGCTTAATTAGCGGGAGCAATGAGCAGTTCTTC.

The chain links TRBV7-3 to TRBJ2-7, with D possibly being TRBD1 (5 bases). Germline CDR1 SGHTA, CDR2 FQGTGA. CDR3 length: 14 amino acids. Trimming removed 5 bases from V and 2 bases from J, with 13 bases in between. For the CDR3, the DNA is TGTGCCAGCAGCGCCGCCGCAGGGACCTACGAGCAGTACTTC. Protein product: CASSAAAGTYEQYF.

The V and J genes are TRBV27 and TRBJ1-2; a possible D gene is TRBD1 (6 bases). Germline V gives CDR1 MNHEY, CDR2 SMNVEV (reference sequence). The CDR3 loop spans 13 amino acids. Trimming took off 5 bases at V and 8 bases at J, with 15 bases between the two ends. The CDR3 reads CASSPPQGYGYTF. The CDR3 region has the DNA TGTGCCAGCAGTCCTCCACAGGGATACGGCTACACCTTC.

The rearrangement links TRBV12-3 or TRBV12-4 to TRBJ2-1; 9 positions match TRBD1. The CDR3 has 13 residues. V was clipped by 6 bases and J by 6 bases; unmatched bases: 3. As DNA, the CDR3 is TGTGCCAGCAGCCGGGACAGGGTCAATGAGCAGTTCTTC. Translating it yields CASSRDRVNEQFF.

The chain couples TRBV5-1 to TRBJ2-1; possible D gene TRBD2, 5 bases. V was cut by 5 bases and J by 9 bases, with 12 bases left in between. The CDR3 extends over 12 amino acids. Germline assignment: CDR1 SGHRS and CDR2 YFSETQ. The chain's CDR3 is CASSLRGGEQFF. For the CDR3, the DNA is TGCGCCAGCAGTCTCAGAGGAGGTGAGCAGTTCTTC.

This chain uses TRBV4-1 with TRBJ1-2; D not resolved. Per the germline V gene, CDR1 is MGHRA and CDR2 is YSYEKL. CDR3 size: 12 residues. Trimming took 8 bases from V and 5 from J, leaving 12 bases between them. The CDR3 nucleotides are TGCGCCAGCCGATCGGGAAATTATGGCTACACCTTC. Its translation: CASRSGNYGYTF.

The CDR3 reads CASSPEGTGYSNQPQHF. Here the CDR3 DNA reads TGTGCCAGCAGCCCAGAGGGGACAGGGTATAGCAATCAGCCCCAGCATTTT. The chain joins TRBV7-2 to TRBJ1-5; TRBD1 matches 9 bases. J gave up 0 bases and V 5 bases, and 8 bases lay outside the gene matches. The CDR3 runs 17 residues. The V gene's germline CDR1 is SGHTA and CDR2 FQGNSA.

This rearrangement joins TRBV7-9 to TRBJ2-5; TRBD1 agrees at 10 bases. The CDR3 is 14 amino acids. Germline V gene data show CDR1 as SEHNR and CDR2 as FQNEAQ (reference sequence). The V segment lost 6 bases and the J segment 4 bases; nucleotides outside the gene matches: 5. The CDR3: CASRRTGGSETQYF. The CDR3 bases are TGTGCCAGCAGAAGGACAGGGGGATCAGAGACCCAGTACTTC. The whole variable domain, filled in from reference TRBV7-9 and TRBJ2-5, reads DTGVSQNPRHKITKRGQNVTFRCDPISEHNRLYWYRQTLGQGPEFLTYFQNEAQLEKSRLLSDRFSAERPKGSFSTLEIQRTEQGDSAMYLCASRRTGGSETQYFGPGTRLLVL.

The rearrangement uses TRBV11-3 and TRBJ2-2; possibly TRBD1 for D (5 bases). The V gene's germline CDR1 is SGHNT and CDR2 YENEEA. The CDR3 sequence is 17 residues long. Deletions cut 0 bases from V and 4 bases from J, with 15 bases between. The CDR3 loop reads CASSLDWQGGATGELFF. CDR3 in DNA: TGTGCCAGCAGCTTAGACTGGCAGGGCGGTGCCACCGGGGAGCTGTTTTTT. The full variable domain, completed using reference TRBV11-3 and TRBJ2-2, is EAGVVQSPRYKIIEKKQPVAFWCNPISGHNTLYWYLQNLGQGPELLIRYENEEAVDDSQLPKDRFSAERLKGVDSTLKIQPAELGDSAVYLCASSLDWQGGATGELFFGEGSRLTVL.

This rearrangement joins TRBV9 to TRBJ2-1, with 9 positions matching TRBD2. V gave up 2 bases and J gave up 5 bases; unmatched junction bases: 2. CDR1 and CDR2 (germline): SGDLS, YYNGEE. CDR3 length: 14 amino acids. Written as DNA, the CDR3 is TGTGCCAGCAGCGTTCTAGCGGGGAACAATGAGCAGTTCTTC. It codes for CASSVLAGNNEQFF.

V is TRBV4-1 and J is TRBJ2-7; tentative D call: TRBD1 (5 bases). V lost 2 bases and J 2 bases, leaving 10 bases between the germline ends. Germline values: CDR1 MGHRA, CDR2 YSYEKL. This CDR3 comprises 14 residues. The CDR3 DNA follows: TGCGCCAGCAGCCAAAGGACAAGCCCCTACGAGCAGTACTTC. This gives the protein CASSQRTSPYEQYF.

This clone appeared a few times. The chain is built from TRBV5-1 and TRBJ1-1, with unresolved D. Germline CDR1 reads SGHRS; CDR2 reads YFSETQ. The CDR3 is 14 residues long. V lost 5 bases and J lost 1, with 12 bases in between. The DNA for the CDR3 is TGCGCCAGCAGAAGTGTCGGGGAGAACACTGAAGCTTTCTTT. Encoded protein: CASRSVGENTEAFF.

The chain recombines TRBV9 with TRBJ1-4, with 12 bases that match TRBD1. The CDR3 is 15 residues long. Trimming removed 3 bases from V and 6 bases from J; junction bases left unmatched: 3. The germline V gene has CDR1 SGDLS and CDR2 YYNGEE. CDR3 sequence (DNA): TGTGCCAGCAGCGGGGACAGGGGGCGAGATGAAAAACTGTTTTTT. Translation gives CASSGDRGRDEKLFF.

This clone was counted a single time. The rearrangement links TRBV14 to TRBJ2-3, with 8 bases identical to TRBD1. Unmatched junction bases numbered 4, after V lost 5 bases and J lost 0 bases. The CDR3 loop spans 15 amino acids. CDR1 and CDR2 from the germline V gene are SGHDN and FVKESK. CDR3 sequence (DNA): TGTGCCAGCAGCGTGGACAGGGTTAGCACAGATACGCAGTATTTT. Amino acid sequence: CASSVDRVSTDTQYF.

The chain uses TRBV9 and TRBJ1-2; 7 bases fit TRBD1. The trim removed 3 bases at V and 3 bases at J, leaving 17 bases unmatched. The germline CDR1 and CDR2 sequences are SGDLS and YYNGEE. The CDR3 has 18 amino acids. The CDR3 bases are TGTGCCAGCAGCGGCCTTGGACCGACAGGGAAAGATTACTATGGCTACACCTTC. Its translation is CASSGLGPTGKDYYGYTF.

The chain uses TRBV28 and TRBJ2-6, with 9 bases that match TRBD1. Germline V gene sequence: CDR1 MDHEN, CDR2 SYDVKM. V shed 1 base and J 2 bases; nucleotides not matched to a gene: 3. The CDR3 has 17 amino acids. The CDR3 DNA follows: TGTGCCAGCAGTTTATCAACAGGGGGCGCTGGGGCCAACGTCCTGACTTTC. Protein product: CASSLSTGGAGANVLTF. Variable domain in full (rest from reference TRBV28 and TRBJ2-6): DVKVTQSSRYLVKRTGEKVFLECVQDMDHENMFWYRQDPGLGLRLIYFSYDVKMKEKGDIPEGYSVSREKKERFSLILESASTNQTSMYLCASSLSTGGAGANVLTFGAGSRLTVL.

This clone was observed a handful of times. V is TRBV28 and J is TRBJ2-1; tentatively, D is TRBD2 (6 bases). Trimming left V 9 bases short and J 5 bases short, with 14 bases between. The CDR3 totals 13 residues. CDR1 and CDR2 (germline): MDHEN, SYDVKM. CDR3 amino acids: CASAGGVHNEQFF. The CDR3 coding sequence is TGTGCCAGTGCCGGCGGGGTCCACAATGAGCAGTTCTTC.

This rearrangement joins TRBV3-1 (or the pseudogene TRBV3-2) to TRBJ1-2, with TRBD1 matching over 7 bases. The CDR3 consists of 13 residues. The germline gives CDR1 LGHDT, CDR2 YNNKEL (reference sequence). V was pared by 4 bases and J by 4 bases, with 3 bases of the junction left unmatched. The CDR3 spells CASSPTGIYGYTF. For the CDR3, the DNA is TGTGCCAGCAGCCCGACAGGGATCTATGGCTACACCTTC.

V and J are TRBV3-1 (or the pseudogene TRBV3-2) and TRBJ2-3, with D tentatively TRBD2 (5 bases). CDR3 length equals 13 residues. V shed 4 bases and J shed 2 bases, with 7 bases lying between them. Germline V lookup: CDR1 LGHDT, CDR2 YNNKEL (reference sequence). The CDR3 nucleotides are TGTGCCAGCAGCCCTGACTACACAGATACGCAGTATTTT. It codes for CASSPDYTDTQYF.

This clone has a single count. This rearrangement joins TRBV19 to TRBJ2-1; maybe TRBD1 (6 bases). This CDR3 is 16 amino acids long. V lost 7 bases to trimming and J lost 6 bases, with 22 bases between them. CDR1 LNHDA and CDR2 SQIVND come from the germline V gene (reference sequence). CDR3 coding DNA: TGTGCCAGTAATACAGGGATGTATAATTTTGTCAATGAGCAGTTCTTC. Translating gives CASNTGMYNFVNEQFF.

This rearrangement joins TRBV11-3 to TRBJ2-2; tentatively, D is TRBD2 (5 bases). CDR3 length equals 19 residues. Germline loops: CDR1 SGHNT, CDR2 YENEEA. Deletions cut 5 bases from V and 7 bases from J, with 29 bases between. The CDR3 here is CASSRGGLRNKEMGGELFF. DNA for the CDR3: TGTGCCAGCAGCCGGGGTGGTTTGCGGAACAAGGAAATGGGCGGGGAGCTGTTTTTT.

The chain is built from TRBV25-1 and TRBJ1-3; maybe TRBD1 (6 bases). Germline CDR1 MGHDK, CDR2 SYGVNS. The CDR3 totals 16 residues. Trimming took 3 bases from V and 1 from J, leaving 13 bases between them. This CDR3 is CASSDPRGTSGNTIYF. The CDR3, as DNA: TGTGCCAGCAGTGACCCCAGGGGCACTTCTGGAAACACCATATATTTT.

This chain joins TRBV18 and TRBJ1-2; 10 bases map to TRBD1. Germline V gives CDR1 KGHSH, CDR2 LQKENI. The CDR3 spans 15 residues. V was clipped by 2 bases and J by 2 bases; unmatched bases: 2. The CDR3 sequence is CASSPGTGANYGYTF. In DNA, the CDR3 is TGTGCCAGCTCACCAGGGACAGGGGCCAACTATGGCTACACCTTC. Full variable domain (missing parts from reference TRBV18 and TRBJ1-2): NAGVMQNPRHLVRRRGQEARLRCSPMKGHSHVYWYRQLPEEGLKFMVYLQKENIIDESGMPKERFSAEFPKEGPSILRIQQVVRGDSAAYFCASSPGTGANYGYTFGSGTRLTVV.

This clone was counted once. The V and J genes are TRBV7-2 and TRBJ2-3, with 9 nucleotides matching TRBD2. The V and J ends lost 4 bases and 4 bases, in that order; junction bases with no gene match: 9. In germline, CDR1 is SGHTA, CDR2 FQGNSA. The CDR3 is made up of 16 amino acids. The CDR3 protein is CASSSDGGRASDTQYF. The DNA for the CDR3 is TGTGCCAGCAGCTCAGATGGCGGGAGGGCATCAGATACGCAGTATTTT.

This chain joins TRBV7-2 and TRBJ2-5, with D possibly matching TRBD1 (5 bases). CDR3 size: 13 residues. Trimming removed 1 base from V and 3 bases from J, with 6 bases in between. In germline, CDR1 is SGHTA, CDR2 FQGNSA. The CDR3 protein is CASSLGQKETQYF. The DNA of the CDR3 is TGTGCCAGCAGCTTAGGACAGAAAGAGACCCAGTACTTC.

The CDR3 protein is CASSQGTGARNEQYF. CDR3 DNA sequence: TGCGCCAGCAGCCAAGGGACAGGGGCTCGGAACGAGCAGTACTTC. The chain has TRBV4-3 and TRBJ2-7, with 9 bases matching TRBD1. With V trimmed by 1 base and J by 5 bases, 6 bases remained unmatched. Germline V gene lookup returns CDR1 LGHNA and CDR2 YSLEER. The CDR3 loop spans 15 amino acids.

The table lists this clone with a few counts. The CDR3 DNA follows: TGTGCCAGCAGCATCCGACAGGCCGCGGAGACCCAGTACTTC. This encodes CASSIRQAAETQYF. The chain carries TRBV7-2 and TRBJ2-5; D is perhaps TRBD1 (6 bases). The CDR3 loop spans 14 amino acids. The ends were cut back, 5 bases at V and 5 bases at J, with 15 bases in the middle. Germline V gene lookup returns CDR1 SGHTA and CDR2 FQGNSA.

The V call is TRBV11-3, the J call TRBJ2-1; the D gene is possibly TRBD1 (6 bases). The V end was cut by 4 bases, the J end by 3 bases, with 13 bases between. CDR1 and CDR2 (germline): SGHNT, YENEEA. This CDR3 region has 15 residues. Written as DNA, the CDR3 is TGTGCCAGCAGCTGGGGGAAAGGGGGCTACAATGAGCAGTTCTTC. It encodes CASSWGKGGYNEQFF.

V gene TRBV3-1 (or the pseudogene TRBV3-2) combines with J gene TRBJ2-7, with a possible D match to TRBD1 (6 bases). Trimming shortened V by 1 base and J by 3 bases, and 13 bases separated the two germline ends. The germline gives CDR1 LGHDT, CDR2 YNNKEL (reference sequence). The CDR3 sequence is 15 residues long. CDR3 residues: CASSQAQGGDYEQYF. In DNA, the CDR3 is TGTGCCAGCAGCCAAGCACAGGGTGGGGACTACGAGCAGTACTTC.